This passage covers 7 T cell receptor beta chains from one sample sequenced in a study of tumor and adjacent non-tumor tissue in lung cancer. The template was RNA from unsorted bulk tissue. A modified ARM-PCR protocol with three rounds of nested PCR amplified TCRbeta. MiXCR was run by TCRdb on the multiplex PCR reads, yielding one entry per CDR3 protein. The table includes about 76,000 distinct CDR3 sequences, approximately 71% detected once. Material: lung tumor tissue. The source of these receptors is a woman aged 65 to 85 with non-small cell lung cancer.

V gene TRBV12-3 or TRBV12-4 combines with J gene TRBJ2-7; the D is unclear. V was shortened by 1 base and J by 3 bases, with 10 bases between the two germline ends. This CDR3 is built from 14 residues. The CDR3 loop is CASSLGLQRYEQYF. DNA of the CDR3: TGTGCCAGCAGTTTAGGTCTACAGCGCTACGAGCAGTACTTC.

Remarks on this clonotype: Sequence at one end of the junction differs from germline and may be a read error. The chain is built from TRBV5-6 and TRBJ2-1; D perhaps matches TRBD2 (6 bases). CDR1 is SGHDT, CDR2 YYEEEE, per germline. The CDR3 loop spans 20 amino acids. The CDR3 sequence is CASSSRLMAGSTLIYDEQFF. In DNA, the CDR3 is TGTGCCAGTAGCTCCCGATTGATGGCCGGGAGCACCCTCATATACGATGAGCAGTTCTTC.

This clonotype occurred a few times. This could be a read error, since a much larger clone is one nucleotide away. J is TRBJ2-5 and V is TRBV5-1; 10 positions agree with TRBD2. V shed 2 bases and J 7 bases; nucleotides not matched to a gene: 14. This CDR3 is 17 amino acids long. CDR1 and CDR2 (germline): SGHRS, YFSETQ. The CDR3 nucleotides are TGCGCCAGCAGCTTTCGATCCGCTAGCGGGAGAGAAGGGACCCAGTACTTC. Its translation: CASSFRSASGREGTQYF.

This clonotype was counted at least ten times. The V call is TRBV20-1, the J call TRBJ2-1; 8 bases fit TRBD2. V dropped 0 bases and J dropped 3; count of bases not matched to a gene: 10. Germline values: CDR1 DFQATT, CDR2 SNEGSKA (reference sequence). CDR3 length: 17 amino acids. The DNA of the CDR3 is TGCAGTGCTAGAGATGATCGGGGCGGGAGGCTCTACAATGAGCAGTTCTTC. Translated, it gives CSARDDRGGRLYNEQFF.

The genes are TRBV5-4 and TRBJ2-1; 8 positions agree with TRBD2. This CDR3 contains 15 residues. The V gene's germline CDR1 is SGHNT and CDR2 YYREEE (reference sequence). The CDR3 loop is CARSPGFLAGNEQFF. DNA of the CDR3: TGTGCAAGGAGCCCGGGATTCTTAGCGGGGAATGAGCAGTTCTTC.

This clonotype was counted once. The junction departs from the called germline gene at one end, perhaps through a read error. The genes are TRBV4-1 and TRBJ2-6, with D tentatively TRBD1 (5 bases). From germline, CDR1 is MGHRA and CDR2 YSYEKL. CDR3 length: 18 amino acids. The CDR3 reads CVSSPNKKWDAGANLLTF. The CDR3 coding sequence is TGCGTCAGCAGCCCCAACAAGAAGTGGGATGCTGGGGCCAACCTCCTGACTTTC.

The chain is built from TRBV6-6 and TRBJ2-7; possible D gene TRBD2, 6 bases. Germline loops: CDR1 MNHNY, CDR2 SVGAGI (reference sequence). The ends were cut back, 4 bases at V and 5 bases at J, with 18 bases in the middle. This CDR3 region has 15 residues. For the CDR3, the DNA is TGTGCCAGCAGTTGTCCCAGCAACGGGAGAGACGAGCAGTACTTC. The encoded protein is CASSCPSNGRDEQYF.